The 18 T cell receptor beta chains given below trace back to one sample, sequenced in a study of breast tumors, draining lymph nodes, adjacent tissues. TCRdb reprocessed the multiplex PCR reads with MiXCR, giving one entry per CDR3 protein. The sample lists about 130,000 distinct CDR3 sequences; around 20% were seen once. Axillary draining lymph nodes of breast cancer patients supplied the node samples. Material for sequencing was axillary lymph node tissue. The receptors were sampled from a female donor with breast cancer. Some clones in this sample may be carry-over from other donors' samples.

This clonotype was counted many times. The chain combines TRBV6-1 with TRBJ2-7, with no clear D. The CDR3 has 10 residues. Between the trimmed V and J ends, which lost 1 base and 6 bases, there was a span of 1 base. In germline, CDR1 is MNHNS, CDR2 SASEGT. The DNA for the CDR3 is TGTGCCAGCAGTGAAGGCGAGCAGTACTTC. Residues: CASSEGEQYF.

This clonotype was counted at least ten times. The V call is TRBV12-5, the J call TRBJ2-1, with TRBD2 matching over 7 bases. Germline lookup yields CDR1 LGHNT and CDR2 FRNRAP. CDR3 length equals 16 residues. Unmatched junction bases numbered 11, after V lost 5 bases and J lost 4 bases. The DNA of the CDR3 is TGTGCTAGTGGTCCCAGCCGGGGGGAGGGTTACAATGAGCAGTTCTTC. It is translated as CASGPSRGEGYNEQFF.

With respect to this clonotype: This clone may be a read error of a much larger clone one base away. This rearrangement joins TRBV2 to TRBJ2-7, with 11 bases aligning to TRBD2. This CDR3 is 14 amino acids long. CDR1 is SNHLY and CDR2 is FYNNEI in the germline V gene. CDR3 loop: CASSPGLADYGQYF. The DNA for the CDR3 is TGTGCCAGCAGCCCGGGACTAGCGGACTACGGGCAGTACTTC.

This clonotype occurred a few times. The genes are TRBV12-3 or TRBV12-4 and TRBJ1-5; D not resolved. Trimming stripped 3 bases from V and 3 bases from J, with 6 bases between. CDR3 length: 13 amino acids. The CDR3 DNA reads as TGTGCCAGCAGTTTTGTCGACAATCAGCCCCAGCATTTT. Its translation: CASSFVDNQPQHF.

This clonotype was picked up many times. The chain employs TRBV5-1 and TRBJ2-1, with D possibly TRBD1 on 6 matching bases. CDR3 length: 15 residues. The V gene's germline CDR1 is SGHRS and CDR2 YFSETQ. Trimming removed 3 bases from V and 4 bases from J, with 14 bases in between. Here the CDR3 reads CASSSQGSTYNEQFF. CDR3 bases: TGCGCCAGCAGCTCACAGGGATCCACGTACAATGAGCAGTTCTTC. Full variable domain (remainder filled in from reference TRBV5-1 and TRBJ2-1): KAGVTQTPRYLIKTRGQQVTLSCSPISGHRSVSWYQQTPGQGLQFLFEYFSETQRNKGNFPGRFSGRQFSNSRSEMNVSTLELGDSALYLCASSSQGSTYNEQFFGPGTRLTVL.

This clonotype has a count of ten or more. The rearrangement links TRBV7-2 to TRBJ1-6; D is uncertain. V was pared by 0 bases and J by 6 bases, with 9 bases between. The CDR3 totals 15 residues. Germline V gene lookup returns CDR1 SGHTA and CDR2 FQGNSA. CDR3 amino acids: CASSLALSSNSPLHF. CDR3 in DNA: TGTGCCAGCAGCTTAGCTTTGAGCTCTAATTCACCCCTCCACTTT.

This clonotype came up a few times. The chain couples TRBV28 to TRBJ2-7; perhaps TRBD1 as D (5 bases). V was clipped by 1 base and J by 3 bases, with 10 bases between them. The CDR3 extends over 14 amino acids. Per germline, CDR1 MDHEN and CDR2 SYDVKM. The CDR3 spells CASSLLNTGYEQYF. The CDR3 DNA follows: TGTGCCAGCAGTTTATTGAACACAGGCTACGAGCAGTACTTC.

As concerns this clonotype: Given a much more abundant clone one base away, this may be a read error. CDR3 protein: CASSLPACHSYSGNTIYF. Written as DNA, the CDR3 is TGTGCCAGCAGCTTGCCGGCCTGCCATTCGTACTCTGGAAACACCATATATTTT. The chain has TRBV5-6 and TRBJ1-3; D is ambiguous. V was pared by 1 base and J by 0 bases, with 17 bases between. Germline V gene data show CDR1 as SGHDT and CDR2 as YYEEEE. The CDR3 is 18 amino acids.

This clonotype was found many times. This chain connects TRBV20-1 to TRBJ2-7; TRBD2 matches at 8 bases. The ends lost 4 bases at V and 7 bases at J; junction bases unmatched: 9. In germline, CDR1 is DFQATT, CDR2 SNEGSKA (reference sequence). This CDR3 spans 13 amino acids. CDR3 in amino acids: CSAKTAGVVEQYF. The CDR3 DNA follows: TGCAGTGCTAAAACAGCGGGAGTAGTAGAGCAGTACTTC.

This clonotype was seen many times. CDR3 coding DNA: TGTGCCAGCAGGTACAGGGGCTTATTTTCCGAGCAGTACTTC. Its translation: CASRYRGLFSEQYF. This chain joins TRBV27 and TRBJ2-7; 7 bases are a match to TRBD1. The CDR3 sequence is 14 residues long. In germline, CDR1 is MNHEY, CDR2 SMNVEV (reference sequence). V gave up 6 bases and J gave up 6 bases; unmatched junction bases: 11.

The rearrangement joins TRBV27 to TRBJ1-6, with a weak D call TRBD1 (6 bases). CDR3 length: 17 amino acids. Germline CDR1 reads MNHEY; CDR2 reads SMNVEV (reference sequence). Trimming stripped 5 bases from V and 0 bases from J, with 14 bases between. The CDR3 coding sequence is TGTGCCAGCAGTAAAACAGGGCGTAACTCCTATAATTCACCCCTCCACTTT. Translation gives CASSKTGRNSYNSPLHF.

The table lists this clonotype with many counts. The rearrangement joins TRBV7-2 to TRBJ2-5, with D tentatively TRBD1 (6 bases). V was trimmed by 2 bases and J by 5 bases, leaving 21 bases between them. Per germline, CDR1 SGHTA and CDR2 FQGNSA. The CDR3 totals 17 residues. CDR3 sequence: CASSLLGTRAKRETQYF. The CDR3 DNA reads as TGTGCCAGCAGCTTACTTGGGACACGCGCTAAAAGGGAGACCCAGTACTTC.

J is TRBJ1-1 and V is TRBV5-1, with TRBD1 as a possible D gene (6 bases). V lost 4 bases and J lost 1, with 11 bases in between. The germline V gene encodes CDR1 SGHRS and CDR2 YFSETQ. This CDR3 contains 14 residues. The CDR3 nucleotides are TGCGCCAGCAGCCTGGGACATTGGAACACTGAAGCTTTCTTT. This encodes CASSLGHWNTEAFF.

A single count supports this clonotype. Just one base apart from a much larger clone, this may be a read error. V gene TRBV2 combines with J gene TRBJ1-2; 12 bases align to TRBD1. The CDR3 has 14 residues. CDR1 is SNHLY and CDR2 is FYNNEI in the germline V gene. The CDR3 sequence is CASSVGTGGFGYAF. The CDR3 DNA reads TGTGCCAGCAGTGTCGGGACAGGGGGCTTTGGCTACGCCTTC.

This clonotype showed up many times. J is TRBJ2-2 and V is TRBV5-8, with D maybe TRBD1 (5 bases). Germline lookup yields CDR1 SGHTS and CDR2 YDEGEE. Trimming left V 3 bases short and J 16 bases short, with 13 bases between. The CDR3 contains 11 residues. The CDR3 sequence: CASSSRRTSFF. The CDR3 bases are TGTGCCAGCAGCTCCAGACGGACATCGTTTTTT.

With respect to this clonotype: A much bigger clone sits one base away, suggesting this may be a read error. The rearrangement joins TRBV6-5 to TRBJ2-7, with D possibly matching TRBD2 (5 bases). With 8 bases removed from V and 0 bases from J, the gap between germline ends came to 11 bases. Per germline, CDR1 MNHEY and CDR2 SVGAGI. The CDR3 runs 13 residues. Here the CDR3 reads CASARANSYEQYF. CDR3 in DNA: TGTGCCAGCGCGAGGGCCAACTCCTACGAGCAGTACTTC.

With regard to this clonotype: The conserved phenylalanine or tryptophan normally closing the CDR3 is absent here, so this likely arose from a read error. The chain has TRBV2 and TRBJ2-7, with 8 bases lining up with TRBD2. CDR3 length equals 17 residues. Germline V lookup: CDR1 SNHLY, CDR2 FYNNEI. J was trimmed by 3 bases and V by 9 bases; bases with no gene match: 19. In nucleotides, the CDR3 is TGTGCCAGTAAAAGTGGGGGCGGGACCAGCGGGAGCTACGAGCAGTACCTC. Protein product: CASKSGGGTSGSYEQYL.

This clonotype has at least ten counts. The gene calls are TRBV5-4 and TRBJ2-1; 8 nucleotides align to TRBD2. After removal of 3 bases from V and 9 bases from J, the junction contained 8 bases not matched to a gene. This CDR3 has 14 residues. Germline V gene sequence: CDR1 SGHNT, CDR2 YYREEE (reference sequence). As DNA, the CDR3 is TGTGCCAGCAGCTCGAGCGGGAGAGAGGTTGAGCAGTTCTTC. Protein product: CASSSSGREVEQFF.